This T cell receptor beta chain derives from a study of blood T cells in healthy people across ages (dated by TCRdb to between 2015 and 2016). About the study as a whole: In model experiments, template switching captured about one uniquely barcoded TCR beta cDNA molecule for every two T cells. The study analyzed two additional independent replicas of 1 million unique cDNA reads from the same blood draw for two donors, one aged 18 to 30 and one aged 80 or older. Using deep sequencing normalized with unique cDNA molecular identifiers, the study measured how TCR beta repertoire diversity changes with age. The donors were split into four age groups: young (average around 15 years), middle-aged (around 40), aged (about 62) and long-lived (over 75). Donors of different ages were randomly distributed across sequencing lanes to avoid experimental bias.

This clonotype has a handful of counts. Its target antigen remains unknown. Base quality data are lacking; no much larger clone is found one base away. Donors were under 40 systemically healthy Caucasian individuals from Russia aged roughly 6 to 95 years. About 9.6 milliliters of peripheral blood were collected from each donor into EDTA-treated Vacutainer tubes. Ficoll-Paque density-gradient centrifugation was used to isolate PBMCs, with at least 7 million obtained per sample. Total RNA was extracted from PBMCs with Trizol reagent, with at least 5.5 micrograms obtained per sample. For every donor, flow cytometry on a PBMC aliquot measured the percentage of naive CD45RAhigh/CD27high T cells. What the work shows at the level of the full study, not this receptor alone: Compared with the aged group, the long-lived group had more naive CD4+ T cells, fewer expanded clones and increased TCR diversity, suggesting age selection. Because profiling used bulk unsorted PBMCs, naive and antigen-experienced compartments could not be compared conclusively. Observed TCR beta diversity per million T cells fell roughly linearly with age, and a significant reduction was already apparent by age about 36. Donor CMV infection status was unknown, potentially confounding age-related changes in expanded clonotypes. Estimates of total diversity from one million sequenced T cells were regarded as lower bounds and underestimates. Observed TCR beta diversity correlated strongly with the percentage of naive T cells measured by flow cytometry.

CDR1 and CDR2, looked up from the germline V gene, are MGHDK and SYGVNS. V is shortened by 3 bases, J by 4 bases, and the region joining them spans 16 bases. From the cysteine up to the phenylalanine, the CDR3 has a length of 15 residues. The retained sequence is limited to the CDR3, 45 bases, with the frame set at the first base. The library was made by 5' RACE. These reads were obtained on an Illumina HiSeq 2500. The second PCR ran for about 6 to 11 cycles and used a J-beta primer mix along with a sample-barcoded 5' primer. A unique molecular identifier was introduced onto each TCR beta cDNA molecule by a template-switch 5' adaptor carrying 12 random nucleotides. Each sample yielded at least 2.5 million CDR3-containing paired-end reads. The Mint cDNA synthesis kit, primed by a TRBC-specific oligonucleotide, was used to synthesize first-strand cDNA from all RNA. Following uracil-DNA glycosylase treatment, a first 18-cycle PCR with universal primers M1SS and BC2_uni_R was performed on all cDNA. The original methods were these. Normalization of each sample was performed by random selection of 1 million high-quality reads, each carrying a distinct molecular identifier. Reads sharing molecular identifiers were discarded rather than binned into consensus sequences. CDR3 identification, clonotype clustering and error correction used MiTCR with a Q25 quality threshold and the strictest error-elimination algorithm. A nonparametric unseen species model with Euler transformation was used to estimate lower-bound total TCR beta diversity. Using fastp at Q25 and MiXCR, TCRdb reprocessed the public reads and kept productive beta chains. Entries that share a CDR3 protein sequence are merged under the most common genes and DNA. The V and J calls shown here were made by TCRdb, not taken from the authors' results. In all, the sample holds approximately 880,000 distinct CDR3 sequences, and roughly 48% of those were seen once. Of the sample, 13% falls within the top ten clones.

The clonotype was recovered from a man aged 25-45 years in good health. The sequence joins TRBV25-1 to TRBJ2-7, with the D gene tentatively TRBD1 or TRBD2, based on 5 matching bases in each. Material for sequencing was blood. The nucleotide sequence reads as follows: TGTGCCAGCAGTGACCCCCAGGGACGCTCTTACGAGCAGTACTTC. Its translation reads: CASSDPQGRSYEQYF.